The 23 T cell receptor beta chains reported below all come from one sample, sequenced in a study of blood T cells in healthy people across ages. Primed by a sample-barcoded 5' primer and a J-beta primer mix, a second PCR proceeded for 7 to 11 cycles. TCRdb reprocessed the 5' RACE reads via MiXCR and lists one record per CDR3 protein. The sample has roughly 1,300,000 distinct CDR3 sequences, roughly 59% seen once. Input material: blood. The receptors shown here come from a man between 18 and 29 years old in good health.

This clonotype has a handful of counts. The gene calls are TRBV7-9 and TRBJ2-1, with D perhaps matching TRBD1 or TRBD2 (6 bases each). The germline gives CDR1 SEHNR, CDR2 FQNEAQ (reference sequence). Trimming pared 1 base from V and 5 bases from J, leaving 12 bases between. The CDR3 totals 15 residues. The CDR3 sequence: CASSLVGGQNNEQFF. DNA of the CDR3: TGTGCCAGCAGCTTAGTAGGGGGGCAAAACAATGAGCAGTTCTTC. The full variable domain, rest sourced from reference TRBV7-9 and TRBJ2-1, is DTGVSQNPRHKITKRGQNVTFRCDPISEHNRLYWYRQTLGQGPEFLTYFQNEAQLEKSRLLSDRFSAERPKGSFSTLEIQRTEQGDSAMYLCASSLVGGQNNEQFFGPGTRLTVL.

The J gene is TRBJ2-3, the V gene TRBV7-6; D remains unclear. Trimming pared 5 bases from V and 6 bases from J, leaving 15 bases between. Germline loops: CDR1 SGHVS, CDR2 FNYEAQ. The CDR3 extends over 14 amino acids. In DNA, the CDR3 is TGTGCCAGCAGCCTTGTCCTCCCGGCGGATACGCAGTATTTT. Its translation: CASSLVLPADTQYF.

This sequence joins TRBV12-3 or TRBV12-4 and TRBJ2-6; 7 bases match TRBD2. The V and J ends lost 7 bases and 7 bases, in that order; junction bases with no gene match: 7. This CDR3 has 14 amino acids. CDR3 in amino acids: CASNPSGGANVLTF. Written as DNA, the CDR3 is TGTGCCAGCAATCCTTCGGGGGGAGCCAACGTCCTGACTTTC.

J is TRBJ2-7 and V is TRBV29-1, with a tentative D call TRBD2 (5 bases). Trimming pared 5 bases from V and 3 bases from J, leaving 17 bases between. This CDR3 has 14 amino acids. Germline values: CDR1 SQVTM, CDR2 ANQGSEA. The CDR3 here is CSVPSGTRSYEQYF. The DNA of the CDR3 is TGCAGCGTTCCAAGCGGAACTAGAAGCTACGAGCAGTACTTC.

In its sample, this clonotype was seen a few times. The gene calls are TRBV3-1 and TRBJ2-2; no clear D gene. V lost 0 bases and J lost 4, with 18 bases in between. The CDR3 is 18 residues long. The germline gives CDR1 LGHDT, CDR2 YNNKEL (reference sequence). The CDR3 DNA is TGTGCCAGCAGCCAAGAGGGTATTGTAGCTATGAGCACCGGGGAGCTGTTTTTT. Protein: CASSQEGIVAMSTGELFF.

This clonotype appeared a few times. This sequence joins TRBV20-1 and TRBJ2-1; TRBD2 matches 14 bases. The V segment lost 1 base and the J segment 0 bases; nucleotides outside the gene matches: 14. The germline V gene has CDR1 DFQATT and CDR2 SNEGSKA (reference sequence). The CDR3 has 21 amino acids. The CDR3 DNA is TGCAGTGCTAGAGTTCGAGTCGGGACTAGCGGGAGAGCTCCCTCCTACAATGAGCAGTTCTTC. Amino acid sequence: CSARVRVGTSGRAPSYNEQFF.

The sample holds one count of this clonotype. The gene calls are TRBV10-3 and TRBJ1-2; maybe TRBD1 (6 bases). CDR1 and CDR2 (germline): ENHRY, SYGVKD. The germline V and J ends were trimmed by 7 bases and 6 bases, with 24 bases remaining between them. The CDR3 sequence is 16 residues long. The CDR3 sequence is CAIMPGLQGLGNGYTF. The DNA for the CDR3 is TGTGCCATCATGCCGGGCCTACAGGGCTTGGGGAATGGCTACACCTTC.

The genes are TRBV4-3 and TRBJ1-2; a weak D match, TRBD1 (5 bases). The CDR3 loop spans 15 amino acids. Between the trimmed V and J ends, which lost 3 bases and 2 bases, there was a span of 13 bases. The V gene's germline CDR1 is LGHNA and CDR2 YSLEER. CDR3 amino acids: CASSHFGTGNYGYTF. CDR3 DNA sequence: TGCGCCAGCAGCCATTTCGGGACGGGAAACTATGGCTACACCTTC.

The chain has TRBV3-1 and TRBJ1-6; no clear D gene. CDR3 length equals 17 residues. Trimming left V 4 bases short and J 0 bases short, with 13 bases between. The germline CDR1 and CDR2 sequences are LGHDT and YNNKEL (reference sequence). CDR3 region: CASSPGGRSSYNSPLHF. CDR3 nucleotide sequence: TGTGCCAGCAGCCCCGGCGGCCGAAGCTCCTATAATTCACCCCTCCACTTT.

The chain recombines TRBV29-1 with TRBJ1-2, with 7 bases matching TRBD1. J was trimmed by 8 bases and V by 5 bases; bases with no gene match: 5. Germline assignment: CDR1 SQVTM and CDR2 ANQGSEA. The CDR3 is 11 amino acids. This chain's CDR3 is CSVQGGRGYTF. The CDR3 nucleotides are TGCAGCGTTCAGGGGGGTCGCGGCTACACCTTC.

V and J are TRBV29-1 and TRBJ1-1, with 7 bases that match TRBD1. Germline assignment: CDR1 SQVTM and CDR2 ANQGSEA. The CDR3 runs 13 residues. V lost 8 bases to trimming and J lost 2 bases; unmatched junction nucleotides: 8. The CDR3 DNA reads as TGCAGCACCCGCAGGGGGGGTAACACTGAAGCTTTCTTT. Protein product: CSTRRGGNTEAFF.

This clonotype was counted between two and nine times. This sequence joins TRBV7-9 and TRBJ2-3; possibly TRBD1 for D (6 bases). Germline V gene sequence: CDR1 SEHNR, CDR2 FQNEAQ (reference sequence). V gave up 5 bases and J gave up 9 bases, with 12 bases separating them. The CDR3 spans 12 residues. CDR3 loop: CASSQDSMTQYF. The DNA for the CDR3 is TGTGCCAGCAGCCAGGACAGTATGACGCAGTATTTT.

The chain has TRBV5-1 and TRBJ1-6; D may be TRBD1 (5 bases). The V gene's germline CDR1 is SGHRS and CDR2 YFSETQ. With 0 bases removed from V and 7 bases from J, the gap between germline ends came to 14 bases. The length of the CDR3 is 16 residues. The chain's CDR3 is CASSLDGGRDNSPLHF. CDR3 DNA sequence: TGCGCCAGCAGCTTGGACGGGGGTAGAGACAATTCACCCCTCCACTTT.

The J gene is TRBJ2-7, the V gene TRBV29-1, with D possibly matching TRBD2 (5 bases). The CDR3 consists of 13 residues. V gave up 5 bases and J gave up 0 bases, with 11 bases separating them. Germline CDR1 reads SQVTM; CDR2 reads ANQGSEA. In nucleotides, the CDR3 is TGCAGCGTTCGCCTAGCAAGCTCCTACGAGCAGTACTTC. This gives the protein CSVRLASSYEQYF.

The rearrangement uses TRBV12-3 or TRBV12-4 and TRBJ2-3; 10 bases are a match to TRBD2. The CDR3 has 15 residues. With 3 bases clipped from V and 6 bases from J, the junction kept 6 bases outside the gene matches. CDR3 coding DNA: TGTGCCAGCAGTTTGAGCGGGAGGGACTCGGATACGCAGTATTTT. It yields the protein CASSLSGRDSDTQYF.

The chain couples TRBV7-9 to TRBJ2-7; 8 nucleotides align to TRBD1. V was clipped by 2 bases and J by 3 bases; unmatched bases: 6. CDR1 is SEHNR, CDR2 FQNEAQ, per germline (reference sequence). This CDR3 region has 15 residues. This chain's CDR3 is CASSLKVDRDYEQYF. CDR3 DNA sequence: TGTGCCAGCAGCTTAAAAGTGGACAGGGACTACGAGCAGTACTTC.

The genes are TRBV4-1 and TRBJ1-2; TRBD1 aligns across 7 bases. The CDR3 consists of 12 residues. Trimming took 3 bases from V and 6 from J; bases not matched to a gene: 1. Per germline, CDR1 MGHRA and CDR2 YSYEKL. The CDR3 region has the DNA TGCGCCAGCAGCCACCAGGGGGATGGCTACACCTTC. Its protein is CASSHQGDGYTF.

The V and J genes are TRBV11-2 and TRBJ2-1, with TRBD2 matching 7 bases. TRBJ2-7 matches the DNA end more closely, so the J call is doubtful. Germline CDR1 SGHAT, CDR2 FQNNGV. This CDR3 contains 15 residues. DNA for the CDR3: TGTGCCAGCACCCTTCAGGGACTAATCGACTACGAGCAGTACTTC. Protein product: CASTLQGLIDYEQYF.

The chain carries TRBV10-3 and TRBJ2-3; D is unresolved. The CDR3 runs to 15 residues. V lost 5 bases and J 0 bases, leaving 12 bases between the germline ends. Germline CDR1 reads ENHRY; CDR2 reads SYGVKD. The CDR3 region has the DNA TGTGCCATCAGTCCCGGGTCCGAGAGCACAGATACGCAGTATTTT. Protein: CAISPGSESTDTQYF.

This clonotype was found once. V usage is TRBV6-5 and J usage is TRBJ1-1; D is uncertain. The CDR3 loop spans 15 amino acids. The germline gives CDR1 MNHEY, CDR2 SVGAGI. The V end was cut by 5 bases, the J end by 1 base, with 14 bases between. Here the CDR3 DNA reads TGTGCCAGCAGTCGCCACCGGGGAGAGAACACTGAAGCTTTCTTT. It codes for CASSRHRGENTEAFF.

This sequence joins TRBV5-1 and TRBJ2-1; D not resolved. The V and J ends lost 6 bases and 1 base respectively, with 11 bases between them. The CDR3 length is 14 residues. Germline V CDR1 and CDR2: SGHRS, YFSETQ. The CDR3 spells CASMRTESYNEQFF. The CDR3 DNA sequence: TGCGCCAGCATGAGGACGGAGTCCTACAATGAGCAGTTCTTC.

This clonotype has a handful of counts. In DNA, the CDR3 is TGTGCCAGCAGCCCCGGGACCGCGGGGTACGAAGCTTTCTTT. Its translation: CASSPGTAGYEAFF. The chain employs TRBV12-3 or TRBV12-4 and TRBJ1-1; the D gene is possibly TRBD1 (5 bases). Trimming removed 6 bases from V and 8 bases from J, with 19 bases in between. The length of the CDR3 is 14 residues.

This chain uses TRBV7-6 with TRBJ1-5; no clear D. The V and J ends lost 5 bases and 7 bases respectively, with 12 bases between them. CDR1 and CDR2 (germline): SGHVS, FNYEAQ. The CDR3 extends over 13 amino acids. The CDR3 sequence is CASSPRLSQPQHF. In DNA form, the CDR3 reads TGTGCCAGCAGCCCCAGGCTATCACAGCCCCAGCATTTT. The full variable domain, in which reference TRBV7-6 and TRBJ1-5 provide the parts outside the CDR3, is GAGVSQSPRYKVTKRGQDVALRCDPISGHVSLYWYRQALGQGPEFLTYFNYEAQQDKSGLPNDRFSAERPEGSISTLTIQRTEQRDSAMYRCASSPRLSQPQHFGDGTRLSIL.